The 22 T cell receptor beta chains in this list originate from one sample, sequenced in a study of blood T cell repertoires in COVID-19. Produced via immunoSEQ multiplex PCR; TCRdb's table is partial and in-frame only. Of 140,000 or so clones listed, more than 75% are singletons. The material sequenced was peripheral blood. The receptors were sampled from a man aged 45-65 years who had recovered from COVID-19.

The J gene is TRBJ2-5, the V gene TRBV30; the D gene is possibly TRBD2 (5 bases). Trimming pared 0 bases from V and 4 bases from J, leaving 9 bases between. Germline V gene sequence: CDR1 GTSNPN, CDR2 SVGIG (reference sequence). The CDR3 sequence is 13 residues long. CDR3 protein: CAWSVVEGETQYF. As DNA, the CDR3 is TGTGCCTGGAGTGTTGTAGAGGGAGAGACCCAGTACTTC.

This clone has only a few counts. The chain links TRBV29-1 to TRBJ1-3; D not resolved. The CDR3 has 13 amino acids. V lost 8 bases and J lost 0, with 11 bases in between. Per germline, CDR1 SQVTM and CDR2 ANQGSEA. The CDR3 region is CSMRTASGNTIYF. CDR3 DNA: TGCAGCATGCGCACAGCCTCTGGAAACACCATATATTTT.

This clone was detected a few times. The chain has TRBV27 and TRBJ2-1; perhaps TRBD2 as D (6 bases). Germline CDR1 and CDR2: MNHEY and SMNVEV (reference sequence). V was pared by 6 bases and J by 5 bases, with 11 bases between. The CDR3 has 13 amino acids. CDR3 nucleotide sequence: TGTGCCAGCAGCGGGGGAGTAGACAATGAGCAGTTCTTC. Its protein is CASSGGVDNEQFF.

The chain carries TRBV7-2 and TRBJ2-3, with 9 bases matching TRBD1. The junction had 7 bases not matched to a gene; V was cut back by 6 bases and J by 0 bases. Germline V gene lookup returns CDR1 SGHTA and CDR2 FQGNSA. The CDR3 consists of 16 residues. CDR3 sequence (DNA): TGTGCCAGCAGTCGACAGGGGGGATTGAGCACAGATACGCAGTATTTT. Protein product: CASSRQGGLSTDTQYF.

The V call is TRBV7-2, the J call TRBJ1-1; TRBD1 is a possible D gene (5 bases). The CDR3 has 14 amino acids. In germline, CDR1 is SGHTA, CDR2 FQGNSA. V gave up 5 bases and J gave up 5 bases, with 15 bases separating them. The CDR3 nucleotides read TGTGCCAGCAGCCCGGGGGTCATGGGGACTGAAGCTTTCTTT. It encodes CASSPGVMGTEAFF.

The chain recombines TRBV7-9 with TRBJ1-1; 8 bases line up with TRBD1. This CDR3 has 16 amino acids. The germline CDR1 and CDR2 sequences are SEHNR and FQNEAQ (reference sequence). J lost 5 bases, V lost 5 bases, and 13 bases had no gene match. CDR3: CASSLPGTGLGTEAFF. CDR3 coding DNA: TGTGCCAGCAGCCTTCCCGGGACAGGTTTGGGTACTGAAGCTTTCTTT.

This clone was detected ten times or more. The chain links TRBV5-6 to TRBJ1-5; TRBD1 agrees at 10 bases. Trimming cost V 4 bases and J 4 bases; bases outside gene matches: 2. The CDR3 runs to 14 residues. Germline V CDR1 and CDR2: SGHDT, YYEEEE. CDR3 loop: CASSRQGANQPQHF. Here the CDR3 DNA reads TGTGCCAGCAGCCGACAGGGGGCGAATCAGCCCCAGCATTTT.

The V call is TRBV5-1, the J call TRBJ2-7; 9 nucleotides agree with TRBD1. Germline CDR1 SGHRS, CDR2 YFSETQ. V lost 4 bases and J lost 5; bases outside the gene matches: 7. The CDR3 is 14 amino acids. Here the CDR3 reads CASSRTGDLNEQYF. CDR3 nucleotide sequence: TGCGCCAGCAGCCGGACAGGGGATTTGAACGAGCAGTACTTC.

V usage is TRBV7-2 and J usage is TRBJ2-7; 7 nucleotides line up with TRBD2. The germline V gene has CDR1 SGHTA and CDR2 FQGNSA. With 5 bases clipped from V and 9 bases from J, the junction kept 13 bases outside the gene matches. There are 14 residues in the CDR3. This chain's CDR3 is CASSQPGRGKRQYF. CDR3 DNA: TGTGCCAGCAGCCAACCGGGGCGGGGGAAGCGGCAGTACTTC.

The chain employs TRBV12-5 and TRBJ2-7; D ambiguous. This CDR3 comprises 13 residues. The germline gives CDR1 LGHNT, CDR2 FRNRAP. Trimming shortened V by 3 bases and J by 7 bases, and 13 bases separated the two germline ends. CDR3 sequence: CASGFPNGREQYF. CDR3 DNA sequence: TGTGCTAGTGGTTTTCCAAACGGCAGGGAGCAGTACTTC.

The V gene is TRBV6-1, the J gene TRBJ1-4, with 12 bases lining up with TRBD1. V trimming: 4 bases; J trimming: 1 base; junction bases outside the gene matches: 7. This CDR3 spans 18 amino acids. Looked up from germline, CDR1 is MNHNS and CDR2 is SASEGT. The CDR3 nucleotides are TGTGCCAGCAGTGTAGGGACAGGGGGCAGGGAAACTAATGAAAAACTGTTTTTT. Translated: CASSVGTGGRETNEKLFF.

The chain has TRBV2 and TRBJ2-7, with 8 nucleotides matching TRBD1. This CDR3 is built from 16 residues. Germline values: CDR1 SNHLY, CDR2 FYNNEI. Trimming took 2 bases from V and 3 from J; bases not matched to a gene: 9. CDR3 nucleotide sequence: TGTGCCAGCAGTGAAAGGTTCGGACAGGGATACTACGAGCAGTACTTC. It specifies CASSERFGQGYYEQYF.

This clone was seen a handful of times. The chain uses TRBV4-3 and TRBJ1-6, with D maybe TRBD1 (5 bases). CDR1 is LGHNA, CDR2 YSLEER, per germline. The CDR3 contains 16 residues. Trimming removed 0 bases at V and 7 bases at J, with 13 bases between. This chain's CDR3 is CASSQDLRGGNSPLHF. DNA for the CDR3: TGCGCCAGCAGCCAAGATCTACGGGGGGGAAATTCACCCCTCCACTTT.

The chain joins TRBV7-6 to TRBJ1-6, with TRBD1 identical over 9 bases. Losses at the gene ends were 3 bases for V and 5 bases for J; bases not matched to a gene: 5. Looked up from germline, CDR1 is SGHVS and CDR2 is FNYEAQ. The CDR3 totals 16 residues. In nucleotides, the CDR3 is TGTGCCAGCAGCTTTAATCGGGACAGGGATAATTCACCCCTCCACTTT. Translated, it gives CASSFNRDRDNSPLHF. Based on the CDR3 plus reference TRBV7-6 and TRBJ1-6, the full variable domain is GAGVSQSPRYKVTKRGQDVALRCDPISGHVSLYWYRQALGQGPEFLTYFNYEAQQDKSGLPNDRFSAERPEGSISTLTIQRTEQRDSAMYRCASSFNRDRDNSPLHFGNGTRLTVT.

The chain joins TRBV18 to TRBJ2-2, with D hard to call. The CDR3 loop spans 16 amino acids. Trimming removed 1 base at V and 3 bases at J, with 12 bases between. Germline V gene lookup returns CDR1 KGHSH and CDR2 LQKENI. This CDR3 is CASSPLPRLYTGELFF. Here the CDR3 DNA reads TGTGCCAGCTCACCACTCCCCCGTCTTTACACCGGGGAGCTGTTTTTT.

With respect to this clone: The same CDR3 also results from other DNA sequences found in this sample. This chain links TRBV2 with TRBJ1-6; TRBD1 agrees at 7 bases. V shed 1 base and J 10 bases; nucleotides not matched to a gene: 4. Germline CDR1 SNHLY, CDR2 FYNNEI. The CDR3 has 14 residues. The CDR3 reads CASSEGTGLSPLHF. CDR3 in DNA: TGTGCCAGCAGTGAAGGGACAGGATTGTCACCCCTCCACTTT.

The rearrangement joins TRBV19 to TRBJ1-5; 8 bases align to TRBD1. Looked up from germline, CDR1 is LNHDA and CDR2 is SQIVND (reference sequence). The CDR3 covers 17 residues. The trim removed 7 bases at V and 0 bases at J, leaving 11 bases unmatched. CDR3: CASNQRTQGVSNQPQHF. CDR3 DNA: TGTGCCAGTAACCAAAGAACACAGGGGGTTAGCAATCAGCCCCAGCATTTT.

The CDR3 here is CASSPFRGVTEAFF. CDR3 DNA sequence: TGTGCCAGTAGTCCATTCCGAGGAGTCACTGAAGCTTTCTTT. J is TRBJ1-1 and V is TRBV19; D is unclear. The V gene lost 5 bases and the J gene lost 4 bases, with 14 bases spanning the gap. The CDR3 has 14 amino acids. The germline V gene encodes CDR1 LNHDA and CDR2 SQIVND (reference sequence). The complete variable domain, with remaining parts taken from reference TRBV19 and TRBJ1-1, reads DGGITQSPKYLFRKEGQNVTLSCEQNLNHDAMYWYRQDPGQGLRLIYYSQIVNDFQKGDIAEGYSVSREKKESFPLTVTSAQKNPTAFYLCASSPFRGVTEAFFGQGTRLTVV.

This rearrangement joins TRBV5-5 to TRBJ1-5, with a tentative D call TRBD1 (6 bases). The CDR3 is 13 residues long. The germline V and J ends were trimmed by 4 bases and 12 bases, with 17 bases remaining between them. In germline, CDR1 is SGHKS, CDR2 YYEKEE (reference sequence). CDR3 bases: TGTGCCAGCAGCCAAAGGGGGGGCGCCCTCCAGCATTTT. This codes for CASSQRGGALQHF.

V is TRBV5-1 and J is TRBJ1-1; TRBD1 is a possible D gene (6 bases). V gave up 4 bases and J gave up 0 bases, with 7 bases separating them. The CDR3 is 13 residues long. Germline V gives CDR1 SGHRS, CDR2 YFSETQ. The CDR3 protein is CASSGQMNTEAFF. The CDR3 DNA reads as TGCGCCAGCAGCGGACAGATGAACACTGAAGCTTTCTTT.

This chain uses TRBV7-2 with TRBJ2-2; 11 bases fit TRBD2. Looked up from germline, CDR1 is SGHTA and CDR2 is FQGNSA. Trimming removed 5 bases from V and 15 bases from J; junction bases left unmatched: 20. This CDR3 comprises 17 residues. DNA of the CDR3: TGTGCCAGCAGCCCGAAGTTCCTAGCGGGGGGTGATATGGGGATGTTTTTT. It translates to CASSPKFLAGGDMGMFF.

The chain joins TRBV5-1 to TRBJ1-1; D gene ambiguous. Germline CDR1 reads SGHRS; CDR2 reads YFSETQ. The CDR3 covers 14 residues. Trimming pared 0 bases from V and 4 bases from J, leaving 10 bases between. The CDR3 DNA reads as TGCGCCAGCAGCTTGGCCCCCGGTACCACTGAAGCTTTCTTT. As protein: CASSLAPGTTEAFF. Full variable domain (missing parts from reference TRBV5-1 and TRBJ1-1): KAGVTQTPRYLIKTRGQQVTLSCSPISGHRSVSWYQQTPGQGLQFLFEYFSETQRNKGNFPGRFSGRQFSNSRSEMNVSTLELGDSALYLCASSLAPGTTEAFFGQGTRLTVV.